Following are 3 T cell receptor beta chains from one sample sequenced in a study of blood T cell repertoires in COVID-19 (dated by TCRdb to about 2020). The library was built by means of the immunoSEQ multiplex PCR assay. The immuneACCESS repertoire file appears here via TCRdb, limited to in-frame rearrangements. These files lack a portion of the clones; in checked studies, under half of the deficit traces to unresolved V genes, and the cause of the others is not known. Within this sample are approximately 230,000 clones, with about 85% of them counted one time only. Under 4% of the sample comes from the top ten. Source material: peripheral blood. These TCRs come from a man aged 18 to 29 with active or convalescent COVID-19.

The rearrangement links TRBV27 to TRBJ2-5; D possibly corresponds to TRBD2 (6 bases). The CDR3 has 15 amino acids. The germline V and J ends were trimmed by 4 bases and 5 bases, with 17 bases remaining between them. Germline CDR1 is MNHEY and CDR2 is SMNVEV (reference sequence). This CDR3 is CASSSGTGVVETQYF. The CDR3 coding sequence is TGTGCCAGCAGTTCGGGAACGGGGGTGGTGGAGACCCAGTACTTC.

The gene calls are TRBV6-5 and TRBJ1-1; D is ambiguous. Trimming left V 0 bases short and J 4 bases short, with 6 bases between. The V gene's germline CDR1 is MNHEY and CDR2 SVGAGI. This CDR3 spans 13 amino acids. CDR3 sequence: CASSYSARTEAFF. The CDR3 DNA reads as TGTGCCAGCAGTTACTCGGCACGCACTGAAGCTTTCTTT.

The V gene is TRBV5-6, the J gene TRBJ1-2; no clear D. This CDR3 is built from 13 residues. V lost 4 bases and J 4 bases, leaving 11 bases between the germline ends. Germline CDR1 SGHDT, CDR2 YYEEEE. The CDR3 DNA is TGTGCCAGCAGCCCCAGGATTCTCTATGGCTACACCTTC. Protein product: CASSPRILYGYTF.